Below are 24 T cell receptor beta chains sequenced from a single sample in a study of Graves' ophthalmopathy and Graves' hyperthyroidism. CDR3 regions of TCR beta were amplified from RNA transcripts. First-round RT-PCR employed HTBI primers, with a second-round multiplex PCR after it. One entry per CDR3 protein results from TCRdb running MiXCR on the multiplex PCR reads. Here the sample spans 300,000 to 500,000 distinct CDR3 sequences, less than 20% being singletons. Sequenced sample: peripheral blood. The receptors stem from a woman between 18 and 30 years old with stable Graves' hyperthyroidism.

There are many counts of this clonotype. The chain joins TRBV15 to TRBJ2-7; no reliable D call. V was pared by 5 bases and J by 3 bases, with 8 bases between. The CDR3 totals 12 residues. CDR1 and CDR2 (germline): LNHNV, YYDKDF (reference sequence). The CDR3 here is CATSPSGYEQYF. The CDR3, as DNA: TGTGCCACCAGCCCGTCCGGCTACGAGCAGTACTTC.

As for this clonotype: This clone may be a read error of a much larger clone one base away. This chain links TRBV18 with TRBJ1-6; D remains ambiguous. CDR3 length: 13 amino acids. Germline CDR1 and CDR2: KGHSH and LQKENI. The CDR3 nucleotides are TGTGCCAGCTCTTCTTTACGGAATTCACACCTCCACTTT. This encodes CASSSLRNSHLHF.

This clonotype was counted at least ten times. The conserved final phenylalanine or tryptophan is absent from the CDR3, which likely points to a read error. The limits of the CDR3 on the DNA are not certain, so only TCRdb's listed CDR3 is given. J is TRBJ1-5 and V is TRBV6-1. CDR1 MNHNS and CDR2 SASEGT come from the germline V gene. The CDR3 length equals 9 residues, ends included. The chain's CDR3 is CASSLETFN.

This clonotype was seen repeatedly, ten times or more. This chain joins TRBV6-1 and TRBJ1-1, with a tentative D call TRBD1 (5 bases). Germline V gene data show CDR1 as MNHNS and CDR2 as SASEGT. The V end lost 8 bases, the J end lost 2 bases, and 12 bases lay between the germline ends. This CDR3 region has 13 residues. CDR3 region: CASGMRGNTEAFF. CDR3 nucleotide sequence: TGTGCCAGCGGAATGAGGGGAAACACTGAAGCTTTCTTT.

A word on this clonotype: A much larger clone lies one base from this, so it may be a read error. The chain couples TRBV12-3 or TRBV12-4 to TRBJ1-6; maybe TRBD1 (5 bases). The CDR3 covers 15 residues. CDR3 sequence reads: CASSSGTTYNSHLHF. The DNA of the CDR3 is TGTGCCAGCAGCTCCGGGACGACCTATAATTCACACCTCCACTTT.

This clonotype has ten or more counts. V and J are TRBV11-1 and TRBJ1-1; a possible D gene is TRBD1 (5 bases). CDR1 and CDR2 (germline): SGHAT, FQDESV (reference sequence). V shed 0 bases and J shed 4 bases, with 27 bases lying between them. This CDR3 has 20 residues. The CDR3 reads CASSLAPFRWQGGGITEAFF. The CDR3 nucleotides read TGTGCCAGCAGCTTAGCGCCTTTTCGCTGGCAGGGCGGAGGAATCACTGAAGCTTTCTTT.

This clonotype was picked up many times. This chain uses TRBV6-2 or TRBV6-3 with TRBJ2-5; 7 bases map to TRBD1. V was pared by 4 bases and J by 0 bases, with 14 bases of the junction left unmatched. CDR1 is MNHEY and CDR2 is SVGEGT in the germline V gene. CDR3 length: 18 residues. The CDR3: CASSFSYPPGTDQETQYF. In DNA form, the CDR3 reads TGTGCCAGCAGTTTCTCTTATCCCCCGGGGACAGACCAAGAGACCCAGTACTTC.

This clonotype occurred many times. The genes are TRBV3-1 and TRBJ2-7; D remains unclear. Germline lookup yields CDR1 LGHDT and CDR2 YNNKEL (reference sequence). The CDR3 spans 11 residues. V lost 6 bases and J lost 0, with 3 bases in between. DNA for the CDR3: TGTGCCAGCAGGAGCTCCTACGAGCAGTACTTC. It specifies CASRSSYEQYF.

This clonotype was counted ten times or more. The CDR3 here is CASSPWGSPLHF. The CDR3 DNA sequence: TGTGCCAGCAGCCCTTGGGGCTCACCCCTCCACTTT. J is TRBJ1-6 and V is TRBV11-2; possible D gene TRBD1, 5 bases. Looked up from germline, CDR1 is SGHAT and CDR2 is FQNNGV. V gave up 5 bases and J gave up 10 bases, with 9 bases separating them. The CDR3 has 12 amino acids.

This chain links TRBV19 with TRBJ2-4, with 10 nucleotides matching TRBD1. CDR1 LNHDA and CDR2 SQIVND come from the germline V gene (reference sequence). V shed 3 bases and J 0 bases; nucleotides not matched to a gene: 5. This CDR3 contains 17 residues. CDR3: CASSMSDRGLAKNIQYF. Written as DNA, the CDR3 is TGTGCCAGTAGTATGTCCGACAGGGGGCTAGCCAAAAACATTCAGTACTTC.

The sample holds a few counts of this clonotype. The rearrangement joins TRBV6-5 to TRBJ1-1; no reliable D call. Germline loops: CDR1 MNHEY, CDR2 SVGAGI. The CDR3 contains 16 residues. V was clipped by 2 bases and J by 6 bases, with 19 bases between them. The CDR3 protein is CASSYTLSRGHPEAFF. DNA of the CDR3: TGTGCCAGCAGTTACACATTATCACGGGGTCACCCTGAAGCTTTCTTT.

This clonotype was recorded at least ten times. This chain joins TRBV6-5 and TRBJ1-2, with D tentatively TRBD1 (6 bases). The CDR3 extends over 14 amino acids. Trimming cost V 2 bases and J 8 bases, with 15 bases left between them. From germline, CDR1 is MNHEY and CDR2 SVGAGI. CDR3 in DNA: TGTGCCAGCAGTTACGACGTGAGGGGGAAAGGCTACACCTTC. Translated, it gives CASSYDVRGKGYTF.

In its sample, this clonotype was seen many times. The J gene is TRBJ1-5, the V gene TRBV19, with 8 bases fitting TRBD1. The CDR3 contains 16 residues. Germline lookup yields CDR1 LNHDA and CDR2 SQIVND (reference sequence). Germline trimming cut 0 bases from V and 4 bases from J; bases unmatched to any gene: 5. CDR3 sequence reads: CASSIDRGRGNQPQHF. In nucleotides, the CDR3 is TGTGCCAGTAGTATAGACAGGGGGCGAGGTAATCAGCCCCAGCATTTT.

Only one count was recorded for this clonotype. The chain is built from TRBV6-5 and TRBJ2-7; D unresolved. Looked up from germline, CDR1 is MNHEY and CDR2 is SVGAGI. With 4 bases removed from V and 7 bases from J, the gap between germline ends came to 14 bases. There are 13 residues in the CDR3. Here the CDR3 reads CASSFLSHGEQYF. The CDR3 DNA follows: TGTGCCAGCAGTTTTTTGAGTCACGGGGAGCAGTACTTC.

The sample holds many counts of this clonotype. The CDR3 loop reads CASSPGTEREQYF. Here the CDR3 DNA reads TGTGCCAGCTCACCCGGGACAGAACGAGAGCAGTACTTC. The chain carries TRBV18 and TRBJ2-7; 7 bases line up with TRBD1. V was pared by 3 bases and J by 7 bases, with 6 bases of the junction left unmatched. CDR3 length: 13 residues. CDR1 is KGHSH, CDR2 LQKENI, per germline.

Many counts were recorded for this clonotype. This chain uses TRBV2 with TRBJ1-1; D call uncertain. The CDR3 is 14 amino acids. In germline, CDR1 is SNHLY, CDR2 FYNNEI. V was cut by 7 bases and J by 2 bases, with 14 bases left in between. CDR3 DNA: TGTGCCAGCACTTTACGAGGTCTCAACACTGAAGCTTTCTTT. This codes for CASTLRGLNTEAFF.

This clonotype was counted many times. The chain recombines TRBV24-1 with TRBJ1-5; maybe TRBD1 (6 bases). The germline CDR1 and CDR2 sequences are KGHDR and SFDVKD. CDR3 size: 14 residues. Trimming removed 0 bases from V and 4 bases from J, with 6 bases in between. CDR3 residues: CATSDLTGNQPQHF. The CDR3, as DNA: TGTGCCACCAGTGATTTGACAGGGAATCAGCCCCAGCATTTT.

This clonotype has ten or more counts. The CDR3: CASSLNRGHAFF. For the CDR3, the DNA is TGTGCCAGCAGTTTAAACAGGGGGCATGCTTTCTTT. The chain has TRBV12-3 or TRBV12-4 and TRBJ1-1; the match to TRBD1 covers 9 bases. V lost 2 bases to trimming and J lost 11 bases; unmatched junction nucleotides: 3. This CDR3 contains 12 residues.

In this sample, this clonotype turned up many times. The V and J genes are TRBV6-2 or TRBV6-3 and TRBJ1-5; D unclear. The CDR3 is made up of 13 amino acids. V lost 7 bases and J 2 bases, leaving 9 bases between the germline ends. Germline V gene data show CDR1 as MNHEY and CDR2 as SVGEGT. In DNA, the CDR3 is TGTGCCAGCACGAGAAGCGGCAATCAGCCCCAGCATTTT. It yields the protein CASTRSGNQPQHF.

A single count supports this clonotype. The V call is TRBV7-2, the J call TRBJ2-7; D is possibly TRBD1 (5 bases). CDR1 and CDR2 from the germline V gene are SGHTA and FQGNSA. Trimming pared 1 base from V and 4 bases from J, leaving 11 bases between. The CDR3 sequence is 14 residues long. The CDR3 DNA sequence: TGTGCCAGCAGCTTAGTTCAGGGTTTTTACGAGCAGTACTTC. This encodes CASSLVQGFYEQYF.

This clonotype was seen at least ten times. The gene calls are TRBV12-5 and TRBJ1-1, with 8 bases lining up with TRBD1. This CDR3 is built from 15 residues. V gave up 1 base and J gave up 3 bases; unmatched junction bases: 4. Per the germline V gene, CDR1 is LGHNT and CDR2 is FRNRAP. The CDR3 region is CASGLGTGGDTEAFF. The DNA for the CDR3 is TGTGCTAGTGGTTTGGGTACAGGGGGGGACACTGAAGCTTTCTTT.

This clonotype was recorded many times. The J gene is TRBJ1-2, the V gene TRBV11-2; TRBD1 matches 8 bases. This CDR3 comprises 16 residues. Per germline, CDR1 SGHAT and CDR2 FQNNGV. Trimming cost V 4 bases and J 6 bases; bases outside gene matches: 13. The CDR3 DNA sequence: TGTGCCAGCAGCTCCAACACAGGGGGTATCTGGGATGGCTACACCTTC. Protein: CASSSNTGGIWDGYTF.

In this sample, this clonotype turned up many times. The gene calls are TRBV25-1 and TRBJ1-2; tentative D call: TRBD1 (6 bases). Trimming cost V 3 bases and J 8 bases, with 13 bases left between them. Germline assignment: CDR1 MGHDK and CDR2 SYGVNS. CDR3 size: 13 residues. CDR3 loop: CASSDFQGKGYTF. CDR3 sequence (DNA): TGTGCCAGCAGTGATTTCCAGGGGAAAGGCTACACCTTC.

The rearrangement uses TRBV11-3 and TRBJ2-5; 10 bases line up with TRBD2. The V and J ends lost 1 base and 1 base, in that order; junction bases with no gene match: 6. The CDR3 totals 17 residues. Germline V gene data show CDR1 as SGHNT and CDR2 as YENEEA. The CDR3 region is CASSLGIAGGGQETQYF. The CDR3 nucleotides read TGTGCCAGCAGCTTAGGGATAGCGGGGGGCGGCCAAGAGACCCAGTACTTC.